This T cell receptor beta chain comes out of a study of T-cell reconstitution after alpha-beta-depleted transplantation in children. Overall study results and limits: A year post-transplant, T-cell counts and diversity derived mostly from newly produced T cells. Surviving recipient T cells and thymic progenitors produced the high day-60 TCRbeta diversity seen in some patients. Several hundred graft clones that had expanded were reportedly the source of alpha-beta T cells about two months after transplant.

V shed 1 base, J shed 9 bases, and the junction held 4 bases outside the gene matches. The CDR3 loop spans 14 amino acids. Germline CDR1 reads LGHDT; CDR2 reads YNNKEL (reference sequence). As it was prepared, the TCRbeta library received unique molecular identifiers. TCRdb used MiXCR to reprocess the PCR reads, holding one entry per CDR3 protein. The sample records hundreds of thousands of distinct CDR3 sequences, about 12% being singletons. This clonotype appeared a few times. The target antigen is unknown. The sequence was obtained from a girl aged 2 to 10 with congenital amegakaryocytic thrombocytopenia, due to receive a stem cell transplant. The sequences come from PBMCs, collected before TCRalphabeta/CD19-depleted stem cell transplant. This sequence joins TRBV3-1 and TRBJ1-1; 11 bases are shared with TRBD1. Written as DNA, the CDR3 is TGTGCCAGCAGCCAAGCCAGGACAGGGGGCAAAGCTTTCTTT. It specifies CASSQARTGGKAFF.